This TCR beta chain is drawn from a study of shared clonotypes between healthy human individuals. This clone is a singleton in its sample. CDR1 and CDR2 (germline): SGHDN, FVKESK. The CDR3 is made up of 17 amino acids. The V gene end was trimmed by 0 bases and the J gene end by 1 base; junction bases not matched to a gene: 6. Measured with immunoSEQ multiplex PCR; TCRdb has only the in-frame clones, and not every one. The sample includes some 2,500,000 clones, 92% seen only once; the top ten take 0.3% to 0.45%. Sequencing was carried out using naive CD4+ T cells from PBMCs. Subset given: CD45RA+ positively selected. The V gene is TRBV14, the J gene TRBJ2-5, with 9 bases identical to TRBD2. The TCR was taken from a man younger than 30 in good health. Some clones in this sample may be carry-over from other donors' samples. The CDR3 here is CASSQDGAGGPQETQYF. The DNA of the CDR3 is TGTGCCAGCAGCCAAGACGGGGCGGGAGGGCCCCAAGAGACCCAGTACTTC. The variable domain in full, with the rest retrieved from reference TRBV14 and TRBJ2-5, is EAGVTQFPSHSVIEKGQTVTLRCDPISGHDNLYWYRRVMGKEIKFLLHFVKESKQDESGMPNNRFLAERTGGTYSTLKVQPAELEDSGVYFCASSQDGAGGPQETQYFGPGTRLLVL.